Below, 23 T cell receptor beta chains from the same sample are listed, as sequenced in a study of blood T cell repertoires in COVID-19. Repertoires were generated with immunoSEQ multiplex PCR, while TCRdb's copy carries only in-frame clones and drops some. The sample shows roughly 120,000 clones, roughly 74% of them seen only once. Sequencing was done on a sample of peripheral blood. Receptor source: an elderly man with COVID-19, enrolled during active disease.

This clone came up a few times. CDR3 coding DNA: TGTGCCAGCATTTATGTCCGGGTTCTCGCCACCGGGGAGCTGTTTTTT. Translation: CASIYVRVLATGELFF. This chain links TRBV21-1 with TRBJ2-2; the table's TRBD2 call for D was not verified on the DNA. TRBV21-1 is a pseudogene. This CDR3 has 16 amino acids.

The CDR3 region has the DNA TGTGCCTCCCTAGGGACATCTGAAGCTTTCTTT. Encoded protein: CASLGTSEAFF. V gene TRBV10-3 combines with J gene TRBJ1-1; perhaps TRBD1 as D (6 bases). Germline lookup yields CDR1 ENHRY and CDR2 SYGVKD. The CDR3 has 11 residues. V dropped 11 bases and J dropped 6 bases, with 13 bases sitting between them.

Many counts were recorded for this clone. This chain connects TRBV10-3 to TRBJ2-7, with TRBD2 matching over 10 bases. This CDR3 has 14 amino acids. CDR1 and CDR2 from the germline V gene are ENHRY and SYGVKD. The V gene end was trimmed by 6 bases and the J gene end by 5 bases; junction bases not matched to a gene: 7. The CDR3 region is CAISPSGRDNEQYF. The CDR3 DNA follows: TGTGCCATCAGCCCTAGCGGGAGAGATAACGAGCAGTACTTC.

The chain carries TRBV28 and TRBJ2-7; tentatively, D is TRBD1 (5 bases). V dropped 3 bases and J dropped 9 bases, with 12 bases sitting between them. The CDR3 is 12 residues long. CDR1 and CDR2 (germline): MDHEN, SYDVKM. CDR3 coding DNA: TGTGCCAGCAGTTTCTCAGGGTTAATGCAGTACTTC. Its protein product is CASSFSGLMQYF.

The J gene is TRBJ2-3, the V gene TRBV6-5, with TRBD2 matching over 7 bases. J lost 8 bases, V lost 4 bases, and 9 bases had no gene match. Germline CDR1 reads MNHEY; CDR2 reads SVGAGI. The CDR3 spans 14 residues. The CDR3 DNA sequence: TGTGCCAGCAGTTTAACGGGGGGACTGTCTACGCAGTATTTT. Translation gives CASSLTGGLSTQYF.

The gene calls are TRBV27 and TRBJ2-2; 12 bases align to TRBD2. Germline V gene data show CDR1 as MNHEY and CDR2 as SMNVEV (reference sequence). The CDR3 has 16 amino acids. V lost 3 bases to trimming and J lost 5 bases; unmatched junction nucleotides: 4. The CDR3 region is CASSLPTSGRTGELFF. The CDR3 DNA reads TGTGCCAGCAGTTTGCCTACTAGCGGGAGGACCGGGGAGCTGTTTTTT.

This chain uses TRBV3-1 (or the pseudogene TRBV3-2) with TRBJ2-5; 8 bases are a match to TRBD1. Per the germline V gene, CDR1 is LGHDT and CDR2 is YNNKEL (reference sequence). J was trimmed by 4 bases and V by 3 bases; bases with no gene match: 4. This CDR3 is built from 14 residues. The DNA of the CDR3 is TGTGCCAGCAGCCAGGAAGACAGGGGAGAGACCCAGTACTTC. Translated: CASSQEDRGETQYF.

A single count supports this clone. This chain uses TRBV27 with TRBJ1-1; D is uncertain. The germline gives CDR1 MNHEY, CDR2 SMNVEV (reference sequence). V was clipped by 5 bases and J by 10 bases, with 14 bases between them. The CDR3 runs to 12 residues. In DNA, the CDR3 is TGTGCCAGCAGTACCGGGGTTAGCAGAGCTTTCTTT. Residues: CASSTGVSRAFF.

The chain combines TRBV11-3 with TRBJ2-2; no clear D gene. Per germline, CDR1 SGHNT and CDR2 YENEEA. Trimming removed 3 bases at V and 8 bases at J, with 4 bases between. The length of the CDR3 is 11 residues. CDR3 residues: CASSLQGELFF. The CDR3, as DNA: TGTGCCAGCAGCTTGCAGGGGGAGCTGTTTTTT.

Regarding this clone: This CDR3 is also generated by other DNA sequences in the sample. The CDR3 bases are TGCGCCAGCAGCTCAGGGACAGGGGGGGCCTATGGCTACACCTTC. Translated: CASSSGTGGAYGYTF. This chain connects TRBV5-1 to TRBJ1-2; 11 positions agree with TRBD1. Germline CDR1 SGHRS, CDR2 YFSETQ. Germline trimming cut 3 bases from V and 4 bases from J; bases unmatched to any gene: 5. This CDR3 has 15 amino acids.

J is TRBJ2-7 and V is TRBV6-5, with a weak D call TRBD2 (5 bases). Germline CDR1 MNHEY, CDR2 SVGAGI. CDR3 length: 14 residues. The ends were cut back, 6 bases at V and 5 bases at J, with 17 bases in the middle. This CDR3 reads CASRNQEVINEQYF. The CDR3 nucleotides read TGTGCCAGCAGGAACCAGGAGGTTATCAACGAGCAGTACTTC.

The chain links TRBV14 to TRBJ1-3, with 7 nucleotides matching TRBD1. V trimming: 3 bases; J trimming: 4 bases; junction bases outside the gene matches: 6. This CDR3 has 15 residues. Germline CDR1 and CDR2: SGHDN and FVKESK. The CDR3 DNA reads TGTGCCAGCAGCCAGCTCGACAGGGCCGGAAACACCATATATTTT. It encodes CASSQLDRAGNTIYF.

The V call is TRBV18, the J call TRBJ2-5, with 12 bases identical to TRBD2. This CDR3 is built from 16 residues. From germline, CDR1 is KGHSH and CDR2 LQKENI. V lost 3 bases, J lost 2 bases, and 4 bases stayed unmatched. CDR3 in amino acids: CASSPTSGGMQETQYF. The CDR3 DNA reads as TGTGCCAGCTCACCCACTAGCGGGGGGATGCAAGAGACCCAGTACTTC.

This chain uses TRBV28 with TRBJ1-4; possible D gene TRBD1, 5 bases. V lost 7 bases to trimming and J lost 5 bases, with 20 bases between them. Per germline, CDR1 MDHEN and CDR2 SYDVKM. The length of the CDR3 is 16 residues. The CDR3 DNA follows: TGTGCCAGCACCCTAAGGGGTAGGTGGGGAAATGAAAAACTGTTTTTT. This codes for CASTLRGRWGNEKLFF. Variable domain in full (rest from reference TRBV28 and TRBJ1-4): DVKVTQSSRYLVKRTGEKVFLECVQDMDHENMFWYRQDPGLGLRLIYFSYDVKMKEKGDIPEGYSVSREKKERFSLILESASTNQTSMYLCASTLRGRWGNEKLFFGSGTQLSVL.

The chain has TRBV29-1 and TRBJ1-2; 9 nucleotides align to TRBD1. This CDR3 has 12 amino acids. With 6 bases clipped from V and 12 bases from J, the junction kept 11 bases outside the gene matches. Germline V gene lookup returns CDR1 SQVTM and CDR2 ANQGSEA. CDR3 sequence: CSVGTDNRGHTF. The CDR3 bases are TGCAGCGTAGGGACCGATAACAGGGGGCACACCTTC. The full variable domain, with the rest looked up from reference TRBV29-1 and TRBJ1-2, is SAVISQKPSRDICQRGTSLTIQCQVDSQVTMMFWYRQQPGQSLTLIATANQGSEATYESGFVIDKFPISRPNLTFSTLTVSNMSPEDSSIYLCSVGTDNRGHTFGSGTRLTVV.

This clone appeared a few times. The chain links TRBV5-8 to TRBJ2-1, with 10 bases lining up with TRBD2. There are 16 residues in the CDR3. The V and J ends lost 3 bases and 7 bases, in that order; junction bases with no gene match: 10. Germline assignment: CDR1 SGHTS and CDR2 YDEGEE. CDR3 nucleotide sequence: TGTGCCAGCAGCTCGTTCAGCGGGAGGGCATGGAATGAGCAGTTCTTC. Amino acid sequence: CASSSFSGRAWNEQFF.

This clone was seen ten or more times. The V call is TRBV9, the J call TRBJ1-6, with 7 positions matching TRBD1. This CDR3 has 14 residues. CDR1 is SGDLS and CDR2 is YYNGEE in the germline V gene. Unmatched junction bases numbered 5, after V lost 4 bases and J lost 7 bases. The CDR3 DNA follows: TGTGCCAGCAGCCCGACAGGGAACAATTCACCCCTCCACTTT. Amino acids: CASSPTGNNSPLHF. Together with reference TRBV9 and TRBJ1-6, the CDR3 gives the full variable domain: DSGVTQTPKHLITATGQRVTLRCSPRSGDLSVYWYQQSLDQGLQFLIQYYNGEERAKGNILERFSAQQFPDLHSELNLSSLELGDSALYFCASSPTGNNSPLHFGNGTRLTVT.

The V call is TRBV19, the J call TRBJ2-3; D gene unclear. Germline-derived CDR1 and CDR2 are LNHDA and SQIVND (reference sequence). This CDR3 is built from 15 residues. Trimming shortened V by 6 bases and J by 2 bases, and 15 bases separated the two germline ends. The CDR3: CASSRTAPATDTQYF. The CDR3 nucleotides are TGTGCCAGTAGCCGCACAGCCCCCGCCACAGATACGCAGTATTTT.

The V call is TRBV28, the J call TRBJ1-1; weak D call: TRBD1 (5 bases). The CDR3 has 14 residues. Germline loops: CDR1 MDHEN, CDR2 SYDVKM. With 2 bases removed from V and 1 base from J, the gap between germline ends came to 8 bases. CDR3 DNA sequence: TGTGCCAGCAGTTTACCAGACAGGAACACTGAAGCTTTCTTT. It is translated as CASSLPDRNTEAFF.

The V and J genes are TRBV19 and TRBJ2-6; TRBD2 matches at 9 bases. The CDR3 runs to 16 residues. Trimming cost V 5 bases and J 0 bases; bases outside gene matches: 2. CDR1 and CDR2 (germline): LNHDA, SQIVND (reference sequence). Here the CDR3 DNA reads TGTGCCAGTAGTTTTAGCGGGAGCTCTGGGGCCAACGTCCTGACTTTC. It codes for CASSFSGSSGANVLTF.

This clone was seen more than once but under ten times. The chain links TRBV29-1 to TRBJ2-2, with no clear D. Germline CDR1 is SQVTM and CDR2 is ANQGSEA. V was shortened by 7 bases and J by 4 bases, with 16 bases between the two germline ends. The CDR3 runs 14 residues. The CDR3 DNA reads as TGCAGCGCTCATGGTCCCGGTATCACCGGGGAGCTGTTTTTT. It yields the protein CSAHGPGITGELFF.

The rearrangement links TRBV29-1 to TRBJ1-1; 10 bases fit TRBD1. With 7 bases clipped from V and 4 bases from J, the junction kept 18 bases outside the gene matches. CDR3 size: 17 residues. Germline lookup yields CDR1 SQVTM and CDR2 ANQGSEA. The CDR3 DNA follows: TGCAGCGGGACCGGAGGGGACAGGGGAGCAAGTGCCACTGAAGCTTTCTTT. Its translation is CSGTGGDRGASATEAFF.

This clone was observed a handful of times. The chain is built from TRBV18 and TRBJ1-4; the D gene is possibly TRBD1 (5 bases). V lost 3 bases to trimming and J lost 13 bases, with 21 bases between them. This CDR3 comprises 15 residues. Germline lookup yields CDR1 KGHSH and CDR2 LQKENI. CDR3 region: CASSPLGAPAEGLFF. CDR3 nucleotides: TGTGCCAGCTCACCCCTCGGGGCCCCGGCGGAGGGACTGTTTTTT.